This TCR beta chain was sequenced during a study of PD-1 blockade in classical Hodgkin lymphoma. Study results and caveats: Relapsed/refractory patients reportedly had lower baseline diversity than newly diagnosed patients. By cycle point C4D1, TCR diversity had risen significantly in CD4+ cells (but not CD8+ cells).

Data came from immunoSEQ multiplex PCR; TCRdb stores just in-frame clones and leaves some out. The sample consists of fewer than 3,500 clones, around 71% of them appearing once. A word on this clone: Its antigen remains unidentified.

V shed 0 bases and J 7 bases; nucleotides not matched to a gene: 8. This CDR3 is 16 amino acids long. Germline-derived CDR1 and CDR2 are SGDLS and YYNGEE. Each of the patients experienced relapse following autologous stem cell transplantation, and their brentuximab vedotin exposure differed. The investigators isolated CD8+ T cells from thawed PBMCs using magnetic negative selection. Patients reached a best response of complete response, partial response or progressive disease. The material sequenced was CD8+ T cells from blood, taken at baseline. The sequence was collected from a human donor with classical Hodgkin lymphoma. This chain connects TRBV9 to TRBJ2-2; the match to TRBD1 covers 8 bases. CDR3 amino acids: CASSVEGQGAGGELFF. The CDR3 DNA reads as TGTGCCAGCAGCGTAGAAGGCCAGGGGGCGGGCGGGGAGCTGTTTTTT.